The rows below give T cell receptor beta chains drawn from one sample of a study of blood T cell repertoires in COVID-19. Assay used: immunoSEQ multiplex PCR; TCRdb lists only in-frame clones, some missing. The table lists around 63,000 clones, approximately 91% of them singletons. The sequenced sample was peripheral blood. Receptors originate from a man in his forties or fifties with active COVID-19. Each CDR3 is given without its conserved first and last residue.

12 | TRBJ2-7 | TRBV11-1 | ASSFGPVLYEQY
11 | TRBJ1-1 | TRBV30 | AWGQGLNTEAF
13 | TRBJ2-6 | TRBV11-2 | ASSLDGSGANVLT
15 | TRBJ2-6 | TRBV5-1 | ASSLGVAGDGANVLT
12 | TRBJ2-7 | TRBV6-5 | ASRLDRPSYEQY
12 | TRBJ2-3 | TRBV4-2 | ASSQATPTDTQY
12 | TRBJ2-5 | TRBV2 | ASIFGLALETQY
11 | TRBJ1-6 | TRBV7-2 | ASSLGQLRPLH
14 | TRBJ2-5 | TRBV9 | ASSLGTSGGAETQY
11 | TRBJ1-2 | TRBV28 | ASQTGGNYGYT
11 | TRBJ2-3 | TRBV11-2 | ASSLGVVDTQY
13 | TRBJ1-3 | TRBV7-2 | ASSTTQGKANTIY
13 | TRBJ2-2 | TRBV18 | ASSPRQGDTGELF
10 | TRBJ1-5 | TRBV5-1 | ASSLGEGPQH
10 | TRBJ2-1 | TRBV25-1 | ASSESALEQF
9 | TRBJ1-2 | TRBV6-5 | ASRGDYGYT
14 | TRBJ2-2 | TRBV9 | ASSGGLAGFTGELF
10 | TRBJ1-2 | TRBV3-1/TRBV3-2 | ASRAGSYGYT
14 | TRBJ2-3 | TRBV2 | ASRERGGPSTDTQY
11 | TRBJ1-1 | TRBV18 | ASSHSGWAEAF
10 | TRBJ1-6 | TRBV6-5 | ASLDSHSPLH
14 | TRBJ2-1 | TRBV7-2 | ASSPTRSGGVEEQF
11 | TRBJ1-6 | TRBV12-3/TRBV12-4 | ASSGQGDSPLH
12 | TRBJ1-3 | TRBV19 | ASSLQAAGNTIY
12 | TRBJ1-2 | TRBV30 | AWSVIRGPGGYT
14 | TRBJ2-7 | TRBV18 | ASSPSGHPFDYEQY
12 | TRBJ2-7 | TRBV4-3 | ASSQAPGGYEQY
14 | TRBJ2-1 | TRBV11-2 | ASSPNKGGGYNEQF
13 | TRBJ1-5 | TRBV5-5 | ASSLEGQGYQPQH
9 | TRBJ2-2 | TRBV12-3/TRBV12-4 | ASTMTGELF
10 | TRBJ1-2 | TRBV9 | ASSSRTGNQH
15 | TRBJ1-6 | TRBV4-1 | ASSRTHRGLANSPLH
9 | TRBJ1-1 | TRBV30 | AWKQNTEAF
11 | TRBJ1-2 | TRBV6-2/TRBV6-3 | ASSSRGGSGYT
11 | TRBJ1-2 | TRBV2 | ASSVDSNYGYT
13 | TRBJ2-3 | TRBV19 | ASSVLQGYTDTQY
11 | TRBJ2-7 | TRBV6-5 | ASSYPTGREQY
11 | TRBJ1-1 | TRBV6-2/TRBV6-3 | ASSWDSRLEAF
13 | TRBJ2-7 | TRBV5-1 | ASSLSYDGDYEQY